These 5 T cell receptor beta chains were all obtained from the same sample, sequenced in a study of T cell responses to AZD1222 COVID-19 vaccine. Produced via immunoSEQ multiplex PCR; TCRdb's table is partial and in-frame only. The table has about 80,000 clones, approximately 85% seen once. This material consisted of peripheral blood, taken 28 days after the second AZD1222 dose. These receptors all come from an adult who received the AZD1222 COVID-19 vaccine.

This clone was counted only a few times. The chain couples TRBV28 to TRBJ1-3, with 7 bases aligning to TRBD1. Germline CDR1 reads MDHEN; CDR2 reads SYDVKM. The CDR3 totals 17 residues. V shed 6 bases and J 0 bases; nucleotides not matched to a gene: 11. CDR3 nucleotides: TGTGCCAGCAGCACTTCACAGGGGACCCCCTCTGGAAACACCATATATTTT. Protein: CASSTSQGTPSGNTIYF. Complete variable domain (other parts from reference TRBV28 and TRBJ1-3): DVKVTQSSRYLVKRTGEKVFLECVQDMDHENMFWYRQDPGLGLRLIYFSYDVKMKEKGDIPEGYSVSREKKERFSLILESASTNQTSMYLCASSTSQGTPSGNTIYFGEGSWLTVV.

This chain links TRBV7-9 with TRBJ1-5; 10 bases map to TRBD1. The J segment lost 4 bases and the V segment lost 1 base, leaving 7 bases of the junction unmatched. This CDR3 region has 17 residues. Per germline, CDR1 SEHNR and CDR2 FQNEAQ (reference sequence). CDR3 nucleotides: TGTGCCAGCAGCTTAGGGGTTGGGACAGGGGAAAATCAGCCCCAGCATTTT. Amino acids: CASSLGVGTGENQPQHF.

The chain couples TRBV13 to TRBJ2-5; 10 bases map to TRBD2. Germline loops: CDR1 PRHDT, CDR2 FYEKMQ (reference sequence). There are 17 residues in the CDR3. V dropped 5 bases and J dropped 1; count of bases not matched to a gene: 10. This CDR3 is CASSAYPSGGTQETQYF. The CDR3 region has the DNA TGTGCCAGCAGCGCCTATCCTAGCGGGGGAACCCAAGAGACCCAGTACTTC. Filled out from reference TRBV13 and TRBJ2-5, the complete variable domain reads AAGVIQSPRHLIKEKRETATLKCYPIPRHDTVYWYQQGPGQDPQFLISFYEKMQSDKGSIPDRFSAQQFSDYHSELNMSSLELGDSALYFCASSAYPSGGTQETQYFGPGTRLLVL.

The J gene is TRBJ1-4, the V gene TRBV28; D ambiguous. V was shortened by 3 bases and J by 1 base, with 9 bases between the two germline ends. The CDR3 totals 15 residues. CDR1 MDHEN and CDR2 SYDVKM come from the germline V gene. CDR3 bases: TGTGCCAGCAGTTTCTATTGGGGAACTAATGAAAAACTGTTTTTT. Translation: CASSFYWGTNEKLFF.

This clone was recorded once. The chain combines TRBV3-1 (or the pseudogene TRBV3-2) with TRBJ1-4, with D uncertain. The CDR3 extends over 15 amino acids. Trimming removed 0 bases from V and 6 bases from J, with 11 bases in between. Germline V gives CDR1 LGHDT, CDR2 YNNKEL (reference sequence). The CDR3 loop reads CASSQEPGLDEKLFF. CDR3 sequence (DNA): TGTGCCAGCAGCCAAGAACCGGGTTTAGATGAAAAACTGTTTTTT.